The table lists the clone carrying this T cell receptor beta chain with many counts. The CDR3 spans 19 residues. CDR1 SEHNR and CDR2 FQNEAQ come from the germline V gene (reference sequence). V dropped 2 bases and J dropped 7; count of bases not matched to a gene: 15. The data belong to a study of human T cells and chemical hapten exposure. TCRdb analysed the RACE reads with MiXCR anew, one entry per CDR3 protein. Among some 36,000 distinct CDR3 sequences listed, more than 8% were seen once. Time point noted: patch test 3, about 24 weeks after DPC sensitization. Stated treatment: therapeutic diphenylcyclopropenone sensitization with weekly scalp DPC. Extraction yielded total RNA from whole blood (unfractionated).

The chain links TRBV7-9 to TRBJ2-1; 12 bases match TRBD2. The sequence came from a man aged 50 to 60 with alopecia areata. Some clones in this sample may be carry-over from other donors' samples. The sequences come from whole blood, collected in connection with sensitization to the hapten diphenylcyclopropenone (DPC). The CDR3 DNA reads TGTGCCAGCAGCTTAACCGGGACTAGCGGGCGTCCCTTACTGAATGAGCAGTTCTTC. Amino acids: CASSLTGTSGRPLLNEQFF. Looking up the rest from reference TRBV7-9 and TRBJ2-1 gives the full variable domain: DTGVSQNPRHKITKRGQNVTFRCDPISEHNRLYWYRQTLGQGPEFLTYFQNEAQLEKSRLLSDRFSAERPKGSFSTLEIQRTEQGDSAMYLCASSLTGTSGRPLLNEQFFGPGTRLTVL.